The 5 T cell receptor beta chains presented below share a single source sample, sequenced in a study of T cells in Graves' hyperthyroidism and ophthalmopathy. TCR beta CDR3 region amplification was performed from RNA transcripts. In the first-round RT-PCR of the TCR CDR3, the HTBI primer set was used. TCRdb processed the multiplex PCR reads anew with MiXCR; each CDR3 protein has one entry. The table lists fewer than 750,000 distinct CDR3 sequences, 40% to 55% of them singletons. The sample taken for sequencing was peripheral blood or thyroid tissue (not recorded which). These receptors were collected from a young woman with Graves' hyperthyroidism.

The chain combines TRBV12-3 or TRBV12-4 with TRBJ2-7; 12 bases agree with TRBD1. With 4 bases clipped from V and 6 bases from J, the junction kept 4 bases outside the gene matches. The CDR3 length is 14 residues. The CDR3 here is CASSWGQGAVEQYF. For the CDR3, the DNA is TGTGCCAGCAGTTGGGGACAGGGGGCTGTCGAGCAGTACTTC.

This clonotype was observed a handful of times. The conserved phenylalanine or tryptophan is not found at the CDR3 terminus, so this likely reflects a read error. The DNA is left out, because the CDR3 cannot be placed on it with certainty; the CDR3 is given as TCRdb lists it. This rearrangement joins TRBV7-8 to TRBJ1-1. The CDR3 length is 9 residues, termini included. Germline CDR1 is SGHVS and CDR2 is FQNEAQ. The CDR3: CASSQLAGV.

This clonotype was detected many times. The V gene is TRBV7-8, the J gene TRBJ1-4; 10 bases line up with TRBD1. CDR1 and CDR2 (germline): SGHVS, FQNEAQ. The J segment lost 7 bases and the V segment lost 5 bases, leaving 10 bases of the junction unmatched. The CDR3 length is 16 residues. The CDR3 sequence is CASSQSRTGGAEKLFF. The DNA of the CDR3 is TGTGCCAGCAGCCAATCTCGGACAGGGGGGGCTGAAAAACTGTTTTTT.

This clonotype showed up many times. The chain combines TRBV7-9 with TRBJ2-5; TRBD2 might be the D (5 bases). From germline, CDR1 is SEHNR and CDR2 FQNEAQ (reference sequence). V gave up 3 bases and J gave up 4 bases, with 12 bases separating them. This CDR3 has 14 amino acids. The CDR3 sequence: CASSFPLAAETQYF. CDR3 DNA: TGTGCCAGCAGCTTCCCCCTAGCAGCAGAGACCCAGTACTTC.

CDR3 protein: CASSSPTGPYGYTF. For the CDR3, the DNA is TGTGCCAGCAGCTCCCCGACAGGCCCCTATGGCTACACCTTC. V usage is TRBV7-8 and J usage is TRBJ1-2, with a tentative D call TRBD1 (6 bases). From germline, CDR1 is SGHVS and CDR2 FQNEAQ. CDR3 size: 14 residues. With 4 bases removed from V and 4 bases from J, the gap between germline ends came to 13 bases.